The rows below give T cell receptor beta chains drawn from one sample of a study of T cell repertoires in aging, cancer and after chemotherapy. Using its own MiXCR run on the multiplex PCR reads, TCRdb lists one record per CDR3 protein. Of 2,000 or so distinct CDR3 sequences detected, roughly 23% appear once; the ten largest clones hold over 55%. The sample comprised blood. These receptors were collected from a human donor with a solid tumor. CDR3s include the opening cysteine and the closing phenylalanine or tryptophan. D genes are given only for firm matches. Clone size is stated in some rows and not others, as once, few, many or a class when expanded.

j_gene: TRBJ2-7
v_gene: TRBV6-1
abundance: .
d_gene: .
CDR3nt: TGTGCCAGCAGCACGACAGGTTTCCGCTTCTACGAGCAGTACTTC
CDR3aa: CASSTTGFRFYEQYF

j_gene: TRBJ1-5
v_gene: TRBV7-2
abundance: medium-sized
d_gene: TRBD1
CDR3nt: TGTGCCAGCAGCTTGACAGGGAGGGGGGACAATCAGCCCCAGCATTTT
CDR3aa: CASSLTGRGDNQPQHF

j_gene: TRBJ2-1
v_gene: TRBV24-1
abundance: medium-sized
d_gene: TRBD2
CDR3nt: TGTGCCACCAGTGATTTGCGCCTAGCGGGAGGGACGAAGCAGTTCTTC
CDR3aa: CATSDLRLAGGTKQFF

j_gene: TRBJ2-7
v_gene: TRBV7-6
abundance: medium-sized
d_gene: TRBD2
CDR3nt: TGTGCCAGCAGCTTAGAACTTGGAGCGGGAGGGTGGAGAGAGCAGTACTTC
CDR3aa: CASSLELGAGGWREQYF

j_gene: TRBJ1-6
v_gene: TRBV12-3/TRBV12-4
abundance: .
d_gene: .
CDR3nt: TGTGCCAGCAGTTCCCAGTCTGTAGGGAATTCACCCCTCCACTTT
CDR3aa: CASSSQSVGNSPLHF

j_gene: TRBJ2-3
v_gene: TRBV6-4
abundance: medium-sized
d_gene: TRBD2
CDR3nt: TGTGCCAGCAGCCCACTAGCGGGAGCTTTTACTACGCAGTATTTT
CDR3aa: CASSPLAGAFTTQYF

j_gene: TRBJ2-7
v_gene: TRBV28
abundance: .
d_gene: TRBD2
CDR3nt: TGTGCCAGTCTTAGCGGGAGATCCTACGAGCAGTACTTC
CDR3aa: CASLSGRSYEQYF

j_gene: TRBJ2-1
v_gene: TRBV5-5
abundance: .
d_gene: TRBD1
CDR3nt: TGCGCCAGCAGACCCGCGGCCGGGACAGGGAACAATAAGCAGTTCTTC
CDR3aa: CASRPAAGTGNNKQFF

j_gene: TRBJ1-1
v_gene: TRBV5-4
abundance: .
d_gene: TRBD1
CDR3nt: TGTGCCAGCAGATCCTACCGACAGGGGGTTGAAGCTTTCTTT
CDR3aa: CASRSYRQGVEAFF

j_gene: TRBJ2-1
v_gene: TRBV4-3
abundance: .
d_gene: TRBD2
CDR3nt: TGCGCCAGCAGCCAGGGTTTGACTAGCGGTACGGGGAATGAGCAGTTCTTC
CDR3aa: CASSQGLTSGTGNEQFF

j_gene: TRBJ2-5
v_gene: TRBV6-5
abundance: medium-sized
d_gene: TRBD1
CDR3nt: TGTGCCAGCAGTCGCGGACAGGGAGACCAAGAGACCCAGTACTTC
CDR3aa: CASSRGQGDQETQYF

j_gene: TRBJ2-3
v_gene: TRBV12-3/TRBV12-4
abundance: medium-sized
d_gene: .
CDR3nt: TGTGCTCCGCACCACCGGGACTCGAGCACAGATACGCAGTATTTT
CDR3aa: CAPHHRDSSTDTQYF

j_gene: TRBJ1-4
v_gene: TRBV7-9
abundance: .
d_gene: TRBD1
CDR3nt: TGTGCCAGCAGCCGGACAGGGGCCGCGTTGCAACTGTTTTTT
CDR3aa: CASSRTGAALQLFF

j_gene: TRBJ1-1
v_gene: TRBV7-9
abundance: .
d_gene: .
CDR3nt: TGTGCCAGCAGCTCGCAGGAGAACACTGAAGCTTTCTTT
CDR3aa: CASSSQENTEAFF

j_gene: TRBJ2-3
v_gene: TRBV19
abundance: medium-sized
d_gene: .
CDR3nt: TGTGCCAGTAGTATGATGGCTCTAAGCACAGATACGCAGTATTTT
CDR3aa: CASSMMALSTDTQYF

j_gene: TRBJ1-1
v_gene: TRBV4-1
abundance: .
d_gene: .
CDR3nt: TGCGCCAGCAGCCACAGGGCCATGAACACTGAAGCTTTCTTT
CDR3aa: CASSHRAMNTEAFF

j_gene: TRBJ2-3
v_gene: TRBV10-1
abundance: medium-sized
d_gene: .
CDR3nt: TGCGCCAGCAGTGATAGGTCAGAGTCTAGCACAGATACGCAGTATTTT
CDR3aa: CASSDRSESSTDTQYF

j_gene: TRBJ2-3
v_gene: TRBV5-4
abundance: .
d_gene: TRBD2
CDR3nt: TGTGCCAGCAGCTCCGGACTAGTTTGGGATACGCAGTATTTT
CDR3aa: CASSSGLVWDTQYF

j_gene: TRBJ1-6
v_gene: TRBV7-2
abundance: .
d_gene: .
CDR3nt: TGTGCCAGCAGCCCGGGAGGGGGGGCGGTGTCACCCCTCCACTTT
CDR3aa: CASSPGGGAVSPLHF

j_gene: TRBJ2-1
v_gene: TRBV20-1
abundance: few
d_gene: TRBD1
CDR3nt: TGCAGTGCTAGAGATAGGGTACAGGGGCAGAACAATGAGCAGTTCTTC
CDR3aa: CSARDRVQGQNNEQFF

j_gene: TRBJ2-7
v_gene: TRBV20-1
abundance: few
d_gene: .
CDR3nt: TGCAGTGCCCAGATCAGTCAGATCGAGCAGTACTTC
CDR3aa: CSAQISQIEQYF

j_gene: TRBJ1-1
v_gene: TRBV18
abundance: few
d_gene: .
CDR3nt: TGTGCCAGCTCACCCTCGGGGATGAACACTGAAGCTTTCTTT
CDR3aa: CASSPSGMNTEAFF

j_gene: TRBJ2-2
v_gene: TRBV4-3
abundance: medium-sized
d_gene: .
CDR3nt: TGCGCCAGCAGCCAAGACCGACTGACCACCGGGGAGCTGTTTTTT
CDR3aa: CASSQDRLTTGELFF

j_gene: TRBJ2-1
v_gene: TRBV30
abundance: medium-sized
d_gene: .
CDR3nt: TGTGCCTGGAGTGTAAATGAGCAGTTCTTC
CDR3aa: CAWSVNEQFF

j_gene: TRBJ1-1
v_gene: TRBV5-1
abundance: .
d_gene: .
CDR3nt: TGCGCCAGCAGCTTGGACCAGAACACTGAAGCTTTCTTT
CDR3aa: CASSLDQNTEAFF

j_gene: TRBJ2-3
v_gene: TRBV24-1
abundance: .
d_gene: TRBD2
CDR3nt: TGTGCCAGTGTGGGGGGGACTAGCGGAGATACGCAGTATTTT
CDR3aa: CASVGGTSGDTQYF

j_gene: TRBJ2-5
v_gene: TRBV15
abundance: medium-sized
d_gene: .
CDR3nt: TGTGCCACCAGCGATCTCAAAGAGACCCAGTACTTC
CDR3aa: CATSDLKETQYF

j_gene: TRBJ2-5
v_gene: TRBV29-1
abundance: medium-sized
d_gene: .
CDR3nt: TGCAGCCCCATGTTCCAAGAGACCCAGTACTTC
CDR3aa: CSPMFQETQYF

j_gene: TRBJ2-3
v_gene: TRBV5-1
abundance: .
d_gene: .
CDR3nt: TGCGCCAGCAGCCCGGGGGACAGTTACACAGATACGCAGTATTTT
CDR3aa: CASSPGDSYTDTQYF

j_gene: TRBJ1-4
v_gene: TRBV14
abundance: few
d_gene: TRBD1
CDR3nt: TGTGCCAGCAGCCGGGACAGGGTTGAAAAACTGTTTTTT
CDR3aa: CASSRDRVEKLFF

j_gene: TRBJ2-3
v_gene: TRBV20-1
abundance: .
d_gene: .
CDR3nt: TGCAGTGCACTAATAGCGGATAGCACAGATACGCAGTATTTT
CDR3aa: CSALIADSTDTQYF

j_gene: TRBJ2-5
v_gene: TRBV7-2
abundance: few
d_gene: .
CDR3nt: TGTGCCAGCAGCTTAAGTGTGGCGGCAGCCCAAGAGACCCAGTACTTC
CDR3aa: CASSLSVAAAQETQYF

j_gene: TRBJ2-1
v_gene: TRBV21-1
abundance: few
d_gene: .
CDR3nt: TGTGCCAGCGCCGGGACAGGGCCCTACAATGAGCAGTTCTTC
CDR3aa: CASAGTGPYNEQFF

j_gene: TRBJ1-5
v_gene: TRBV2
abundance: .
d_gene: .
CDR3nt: TGTGCCAGCGGGCAGCCCCAGCATTTT
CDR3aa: CASGQPQHF

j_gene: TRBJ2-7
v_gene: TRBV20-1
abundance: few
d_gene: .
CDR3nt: TGCAGTGCTAGATCCTCCCGCCTACCTTCCTACGAGCAGTACTTC
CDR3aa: CSARSSRLPSYEQYF

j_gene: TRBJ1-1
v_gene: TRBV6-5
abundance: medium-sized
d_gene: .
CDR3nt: TGTGCCAGCAGTTACTCCGGGGGAGGACTCTCGAACACTGAAGCTTTCTTT
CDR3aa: CASSYSGGGLSNTEAFF

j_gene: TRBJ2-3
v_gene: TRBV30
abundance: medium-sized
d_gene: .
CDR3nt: TGTGCCTGGGGTCAGGGTAACACAGATACGCAGTATTTT
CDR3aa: CAWGQGNTDTQYF

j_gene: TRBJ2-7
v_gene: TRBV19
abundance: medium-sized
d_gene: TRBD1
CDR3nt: TGTGCCAGTTCCCCAGGGGGACGCGAGCAGTACTTC
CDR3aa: CASSPGGREQYF

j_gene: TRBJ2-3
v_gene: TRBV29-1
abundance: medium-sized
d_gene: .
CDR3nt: TGCAGCGTTTCCTCGGACACCGTCACAGATACGCAGTATTTT
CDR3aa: CSVSSDTVTDTQYF

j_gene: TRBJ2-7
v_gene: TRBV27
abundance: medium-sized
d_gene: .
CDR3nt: TGTGCCAGCAGTCCGACAGCTGCCGGCGAGCAGTACTTC
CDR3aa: CASSPTAAGEQYF

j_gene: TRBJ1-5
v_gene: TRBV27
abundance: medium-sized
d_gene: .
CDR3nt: TGTGCCAGCAGTTTATTTAGGCATAGCAATCAGCCCCAGCATTTT
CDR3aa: CASSLFRHSNQPQHF

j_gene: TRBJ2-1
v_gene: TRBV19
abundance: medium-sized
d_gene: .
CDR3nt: TGTGCCAGTAGTATAGTCATAGACAATGAGCAGTTCTTC
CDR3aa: CASSIVIDNEQFF

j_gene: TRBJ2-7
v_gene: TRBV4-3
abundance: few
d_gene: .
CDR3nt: TGCGCCAGCAGCCAAGGCCACAGTTTGTACGAGCAGTACTTC
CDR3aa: CASSQGHSLYEQYF

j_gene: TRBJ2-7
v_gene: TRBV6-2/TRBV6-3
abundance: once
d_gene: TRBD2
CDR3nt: TGTGCCATCAGGGGACTAGCGGGAGCTTACGAGCAGTACTTC
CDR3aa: CAIRGLAGAYEQYF

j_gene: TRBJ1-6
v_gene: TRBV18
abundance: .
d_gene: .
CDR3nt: TGTGCCAGCTCACCTAACCGGCAGGGCGCACCCCTCCACTTT
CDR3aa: CASSPNRQGAPLHF

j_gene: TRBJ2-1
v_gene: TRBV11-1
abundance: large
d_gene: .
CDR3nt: TGTGCCAGCAGCCCGTCGTACAATGAGCAGTTCTTC
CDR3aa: CASSPSYNEQFF

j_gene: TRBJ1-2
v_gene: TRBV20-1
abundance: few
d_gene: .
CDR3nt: TGCAGTGCTCTAGGGGATAACTATGGCTACACCTTC
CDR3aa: CSALGDNYGYTF

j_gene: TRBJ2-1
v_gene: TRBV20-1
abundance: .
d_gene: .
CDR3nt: TGCAGTGCTAGAGATAAGAAAAACTCGGGACATTACAATGAGCAGTTCTTC
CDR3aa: CSARDKKNSGHYNEQFF

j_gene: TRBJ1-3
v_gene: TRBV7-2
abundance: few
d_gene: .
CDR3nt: TGTGCCAGCAGCTTAGAGGTGAACTCTGGAAACACCATATATTTT
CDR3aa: CASSLEVNSGNTIYF

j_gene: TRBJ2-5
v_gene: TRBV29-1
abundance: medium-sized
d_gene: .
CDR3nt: TGCAGCGTTGAATCGAGTCCCGAGACCCAGTACTTC
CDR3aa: CSVESSPETQYF

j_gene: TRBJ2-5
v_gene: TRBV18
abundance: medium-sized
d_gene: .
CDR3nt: TGTGCCAGCTCACCGTCAGAGACCCAGTACTTC
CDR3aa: CASSPSETQYF

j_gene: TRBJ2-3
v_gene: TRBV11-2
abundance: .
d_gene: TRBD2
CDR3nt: TGTGCCAGCAGCTTGATGTGGTTAGCGGGAGGAGGTCCAGATACGCAGTATTTT
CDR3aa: CASSLMWLAGGGPDTQYF

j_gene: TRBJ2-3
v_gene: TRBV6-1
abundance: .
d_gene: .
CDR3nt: TGTGCCAGCCTTAGCGTCCGCACGCAGTATTTT
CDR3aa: CASLSVRTQYF

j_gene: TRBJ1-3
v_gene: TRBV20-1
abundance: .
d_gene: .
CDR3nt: TGCAGTGCTAGAAGGACGCGGTCTGGAAACACCATATATTTT
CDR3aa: CSARRTRSGNTIYF

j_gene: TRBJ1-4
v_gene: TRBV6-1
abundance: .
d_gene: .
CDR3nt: TGTGCCAGCAGTGTTCGGGGCTTGAGGAAAAACTTTTTT
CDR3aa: CASSVRGLRKNFF

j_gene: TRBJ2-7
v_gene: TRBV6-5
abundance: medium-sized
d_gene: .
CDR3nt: TGTGCCAGCAGTCGGACGGGCTCCTACGAGCAGTACTTC
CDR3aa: CASSRTGSYEQYF

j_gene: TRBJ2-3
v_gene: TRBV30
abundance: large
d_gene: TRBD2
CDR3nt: TGTGCCTGGAGTGCTTCCCGGACTAGCGGGAGTCGGGGGGGCACAGATACGCAGTATTTT
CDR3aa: CAWSASRTSGSRGGTDTQYF

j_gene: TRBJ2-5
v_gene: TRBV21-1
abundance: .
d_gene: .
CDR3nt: TGTGCCAGCAGCAATCAGGTTTTACTCATGGAGACCCAGTACTTC
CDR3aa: CASSNQVLLMETQYF

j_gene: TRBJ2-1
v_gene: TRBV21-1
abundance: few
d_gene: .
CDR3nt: TGTGCCAGCATCAACTATTATCTAGCGGGAACCCCCCCCTACAATGAGCAGTTCTTC
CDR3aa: CASINYYLAGTPPYNEQFF